This is a list of T cell receptor beta chains from one sample in a study of T cells in localized non-small cell lung cancer. Sequencing was performed with immunoSEQ multiplex PCR; in TCRdb, only in-frame clones are kept and a portion is missing. Seen here are around 36,000 clones, about 76% observed once, and the top ten hold around 6.6%. Here the sequenced sample was peripheral blood mononuclear cells, taken before any cancer treatment. All receptors derive from a male donor at least 60 years old with stage II lung adenocarcinoma. Both conserved end residues are part of each CDR3. A D gene is named only where the DNA matches it firmly. Size tells how often a clone was seen (once, few, many) or the class of an expanded clone, and some rows leave it out.

j_call d_call clone_size v_call cdr3_aa cdr3_nt
TRBJ2-7 TRBD2 - TRBV28 CASTMGGSNREQYF TGTGCCAGCACTATGGGGGGGAGCAACAGAGAGCAGTACTTC
TRBJ2-5 - - TRBV5-4 CASSLVLKETQYF TGTGCCAGCAGCTTGGTTTTAAAAGAGACCCAGTACTTC
TRBJ1-5 - - TRBV5-8 CASSLGTVSNRPQHF TGTGCCAGCAGCTTGGGAACGGTTAGCAATCGGCCCCAGCATTTT
TRBJ2-1 - - TRBV11-3 CASSPRGSGSSYNEQFF TGTGCCAGCAGCCCCCGGGGTAGCGGAAGCTCCTACAATGAGCAGTTCTTC
TRBJ1-2 - - TRBV9 CASSVGPANYGYTF TGTGCCAGCAGCGTGGGGCCTGCTAACTATGGCTACACCTTC
TRBJ1-1 - - TRBV6-6 CASRPDRTTEAFF TGTGCCAGCAGACCCGACAGGACCACTGAAGCTTTCTTT
TRBJ2-6 - - TRBV11-1 CASSLAGSGANVLTF TGTGCCAGCAGCTTAGCGGGCTCTGGGGCCAACGTCCTGACTTTC
TRBJ1-6 - - TRBV4-3 CASSQLYGRQNYNSPLHF TGCGCCAGCAGCCAATTATATGGCAGGCAGAACTATAATTCACCCCTCCACTTT
TRBJ1-5 - - TRBV7-2 CASSMDGSRYQPQHF TGTGCCAGCAGCATGGACGGGAGTCGGTATCAGCCCCAGCATTTT
TRBJ2-4 - - TRBV7-2 CASRSAGGNIQYF TGTGCCAGCAGGTCTGCTGGGGGGAACATTCAGTACTTC
TRBJ2-2 - - TRBV27 CASSFRGYMTGELFF TGTGCCAGCAGTTTTCGAGGTTACATGACCGGGGAGCTGTTTTTT
TRBJ2-2 - once TRBV11-1 CASSFWEGNTGELFF TGTGCCAGCAGCTTTTGGGAAGGGAACACCGGGGAGCTGTTTTTT
TRBJ1-4 - - TRBV6-1 CASRPGRGTEKLFF TGTGCCAGCAGACCAGGGCGGGGAACTGAAAAACTGTTTTTT
TRBJ1-5 - - TRBV4-1 CASSQDWSYSNQPQHF TGCGCCAGCAGCCAAGATTGGAGTTATAGCAATCAGCCCCAGCATTTT
TRBJ2-3 - - TRBV7-3 CASSSERGSTDTQYF TGTGCCAGCAGCTCCGAGCGCGGGAGCACAGATACGCAGTATTTT
TRBJ2-1 TRBD2 - TRBV7-2 CASSSSSGRGYNEQFF TGTGCCAGCAGCTCATCTAGCGGGAGGGGGTACAATGAGCAGTTCTTC
TRBJ2-7 - - TRBV14 CASSPLDVRYEQYF TGTGCCAGCAGCCCCCTGGATGTCAGGTACGAGCAGTACTTC
TRBJ2-2 - - TRBV9 CASSVGTSSYTGELFF TGTGCCAGCAGCGTAGGTACTAGCAGCTACACCGGGGAGCTGTTTTTT
TRBJ2-7 - - TRBV4-3 CASSQDPRSHF TGCGCCAGCAGCCAGGACCCCAGGAGTCACTTC
TRBJ1-4 - - TRBV9 CASSPAGGTSSEKLFF TGTGCCAGCAGCCCCGCGGGGGGGACAAGTTCCGAAAAACTGTTTTTT
TRBJ2-7 - once TRBV10-3 CAIRFYSEQYF TGTGCCATCAGGTTCTATTCGGAGCAGTACTTC
TRBJ2-2 - - TRBV7-3 CASSLQAANTGELFF TGTGCCAGCAGCTTACAAGCGGCGAACACCGGGGAGCTGTTTTTT
TRBJ1-2 TRBD1 few TRBV4-2 CASSQGTGERYGYTF TGTGCCAGCAGCCAGGGGACAGGGGAGCGCTATGGCTACACCTTC
TRBJ1-5 - - TRBV7-9 CASSLGRQLNQPQHF TGTGCCAGCAGCTTAGGCCGACAGCTCAATCAGCCCCAGCATTTT
TRBJ2-1 TRBD2 once TRBV19 CASSTTPFDLAGGSEQFF TGTGCCAGTAGTACAACGCCTTTTGACCTAGCGGGAGGGAGCGAGCAGTTCTTC
TRBJ2-7 TRBD2 - TRBV5-1 CASSSGLAGVVAHEQYF TGCGCCAGCAGCTCGGGACTAGCGGGAGTGGTGGCTCACGAGCAGTACTTC
TRBJ2-7 TRBD1 - TRBV28 CASRTGGRYEQYF TGTGCCAGCAGGACAGGGGGTCGGTACGAGCAGTACTTC
TRBJ2-7 - few TRBV6-5 CASSYSGSLSSYEQYF TGTGCCAGCAGTTACTCGGGGAGCCTGTCCTCCTACGAGCAGTACTTC
TRBJ2-3 TRBD1 few TRBV19 CASKTPGQGTDTQYF TGTGCCAGTAAAACACCGGGACAGGGGACAGATACGCAGTATTTT
TRBJ2-6 - - TRBV6-1 CASSEVGPSGANVLTF TGTGCCAGCAGTGAAGTCGGACCCTCTGGGGCCAACGTCCTGACTTTC
TRBJ1-2 - - TRBV15 CATSKGSGYTF TGTGCCACCAGCAAAGGGAGTGGCTACACCTTC
TRBJ2-7 - - TRBV29-1 CSAFYLYEQYF TGCAGCGCCTTTTACCTCTACGAGCAGTACTTC
TRBJ2-2 TRBD2 - TRBV27 CASTFRTAGGPFPGELFF TGTGCCAGCACTTTCCGTACAGCGGGAGGGCCATTTCCCGGGGAGCTGTTTTTT
TRBJ1-2 - - TRBV29-1 CSVEDLGRGAGYTF TGCAGCGTTGAAGATCTGGGTAGAGGAGCTGGCTACACCTTC
TRBJ2-7 TRBD2 - TRBV7-3 CASSVAGGPYEQYF TGTGCCAGCAGCGTCGCGGGAGGTCCCTACGAGCAGTACTTC
TRBJ2-5 - - TRBV5-1 CASSDGTRETQYF TGCGCCAGCAGCGATGGGACGCGGGAGACCCAGTACTTC
TRBJ2-7 - - TRBV27 CASSPRARGQTPYEQYF TGTGCCAGCAGTCCGCGCGCCCGGGGGCAGACCCCCTACGAGCAGTACTTC
TRBJ2-3 TRBD2 - TRBV19 CASSRLGLASDTQYF TGTGCCAGTAGTAGACTGGGACTAGCATCAGATACGCAGTATTTT
TRBJ2-5 TRBD2 - TRBV5-1 CASSPLAGGGKTQYF TGCGCCAGCAGCCCACTAGCGGGAGGCGGAAAGACCCAGTACTTC
TRBJ2-4 - - TRBV2 CASRGNQGIAKNIQYF TGTGCCAGCAGGGGCAACCAGGGGATAGCCAAAAACATTCAGTACTTC
TRBJ2-1 - - TRBV29-1 CSVERETTLGEQFF TGCAGCGTTGAAAGGGAAACCACCTTGGGTGAGCAGTTCTTC
TRBJ2-7 - - TRBV5-6 CASSKGFSYEQYF TGTGCCAGCAGCAAGGGGTTCTCCTACGAGCAGTACTTC
TRBJ2-1 TRBD1 - TRBV28 CASSFRGNEQFF TGTGCCAGCAGTTTCAGGGGGAATGAGCAGTTCTTC
TRBJ1-1 - - TRBV6-5 CAGGRENTEAFF TGTGCCGGGGGCAGGGAGAACACTGAAGCTTTCTTT
TRBJ2-5 - - TRBV27 CASSLPGLQETQYF TGTGCCAGCAGTTTACCGGGACTCCAAGAGACCCAGTACTTC
TRBJ2-1 TRBD2 - TRBV9 CASSVGAGEGYEQFF TGTGCCAGCAGCGTAGGGGCGGGAGAAGGCTATGAGCAGTTCTTC
TRBJ2-7 TRBD2 - TRBV5-1 CASSEELAGLQYF TGCGCCAGCAGTGAGGAACTAGCGGGATTACAGTACTTC
TRBJ1-2 - - TRBV7-2 CASSLEGFGGYTF TGTGCCAGCAGCTTAGAGGGGTTCGGTGGCTACACCTTC
TRBJ2-7 TRBD2 few TRBV10-2 CASKPGLAFYEQYF TGCGCCAGCAAACCGGGACTAGCTTTCTACGAGCAGTACTTC